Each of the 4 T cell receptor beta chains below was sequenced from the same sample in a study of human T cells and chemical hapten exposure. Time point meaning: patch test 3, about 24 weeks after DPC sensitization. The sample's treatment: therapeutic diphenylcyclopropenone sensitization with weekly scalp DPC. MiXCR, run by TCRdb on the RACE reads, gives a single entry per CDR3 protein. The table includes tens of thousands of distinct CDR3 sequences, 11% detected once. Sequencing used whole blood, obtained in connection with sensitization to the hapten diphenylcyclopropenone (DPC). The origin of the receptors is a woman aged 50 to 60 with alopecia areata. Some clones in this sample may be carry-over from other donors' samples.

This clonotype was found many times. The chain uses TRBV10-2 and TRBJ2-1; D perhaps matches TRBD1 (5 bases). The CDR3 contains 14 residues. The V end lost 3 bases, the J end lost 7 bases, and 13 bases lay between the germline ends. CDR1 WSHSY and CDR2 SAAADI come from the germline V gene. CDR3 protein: CASSDGAAYNEQFF. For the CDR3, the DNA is TGCGCCAGCAGTGATGGGGCCGCATATAATGAGCAGTTCTTC.

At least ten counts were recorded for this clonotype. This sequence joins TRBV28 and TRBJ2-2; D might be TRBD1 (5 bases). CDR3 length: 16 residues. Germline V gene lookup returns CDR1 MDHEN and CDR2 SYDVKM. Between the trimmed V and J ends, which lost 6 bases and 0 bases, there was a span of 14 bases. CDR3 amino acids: CASRPLTGTNTGELFF. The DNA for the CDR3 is TGTGCCAGCAGACCCCTCACAGGAACGAACACCGGGGAGCTGTTTTTT.

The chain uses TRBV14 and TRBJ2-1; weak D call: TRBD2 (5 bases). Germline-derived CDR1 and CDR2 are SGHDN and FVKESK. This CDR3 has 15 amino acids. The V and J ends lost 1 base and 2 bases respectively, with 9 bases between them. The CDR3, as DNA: TGTGCCAGCAGCCAAGTTCCCGGGGCCTACAATGAGCAGTTCTTC. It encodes CASSQVPGAYNEQFF.

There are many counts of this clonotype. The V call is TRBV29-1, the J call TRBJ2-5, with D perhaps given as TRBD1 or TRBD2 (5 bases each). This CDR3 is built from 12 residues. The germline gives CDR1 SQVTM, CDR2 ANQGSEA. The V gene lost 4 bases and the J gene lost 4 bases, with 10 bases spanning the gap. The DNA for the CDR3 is TGCAGCGTTGGGGGGAGAAGAGAGACCCAGTACTTC. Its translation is CSVGGRRETQYF.